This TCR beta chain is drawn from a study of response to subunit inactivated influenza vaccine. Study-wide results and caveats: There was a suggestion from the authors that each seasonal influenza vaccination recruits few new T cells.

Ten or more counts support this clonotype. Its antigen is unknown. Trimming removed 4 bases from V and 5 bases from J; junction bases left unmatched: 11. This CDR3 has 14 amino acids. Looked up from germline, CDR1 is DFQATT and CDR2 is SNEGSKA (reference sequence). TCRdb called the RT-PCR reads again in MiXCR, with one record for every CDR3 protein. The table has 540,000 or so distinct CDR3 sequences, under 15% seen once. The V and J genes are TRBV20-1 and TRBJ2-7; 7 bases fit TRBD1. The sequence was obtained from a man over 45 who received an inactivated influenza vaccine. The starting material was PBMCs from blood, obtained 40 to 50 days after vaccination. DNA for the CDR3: TGCAGTGCTAACCCCCAGGGGGTAGCCCACGAGCAGTACTTC. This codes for CSANPQGVAHEQYF.